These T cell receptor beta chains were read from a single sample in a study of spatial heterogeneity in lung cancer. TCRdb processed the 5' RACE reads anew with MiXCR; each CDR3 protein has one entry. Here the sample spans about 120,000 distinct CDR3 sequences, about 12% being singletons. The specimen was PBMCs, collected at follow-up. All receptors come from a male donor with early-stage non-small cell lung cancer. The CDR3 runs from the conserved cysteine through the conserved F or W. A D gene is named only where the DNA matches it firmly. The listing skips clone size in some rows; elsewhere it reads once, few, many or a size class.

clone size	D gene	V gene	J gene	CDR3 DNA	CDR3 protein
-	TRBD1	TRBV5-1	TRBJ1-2	TGCGCCAGCCGGGCCGGACAGGGCATAAACTATGGCTACACCTTC	CASRAGQGINYGYTF
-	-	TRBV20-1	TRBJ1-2	TGCAGTGTTATGGAGACGGCTACTAACTATGGCTACACCTTC	CSVMETATNYGYTF
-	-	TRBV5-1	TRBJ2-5	TGCGCCAGCAGCTTCGGAGATGCCCAAGAGACCCAGTACTTC	CASSFGDAQETQYF
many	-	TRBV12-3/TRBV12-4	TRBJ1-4	TGTGCCAGCAGGAGAAAAGGGACTAATGAAAAACTGTTTTTT	CASRRKGTNEKLFF
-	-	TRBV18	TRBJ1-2	TGTGCCAGCTCACCATCTGGGGAAATCTATGGCTACACCTTC	CASSPSGEIYGYTF
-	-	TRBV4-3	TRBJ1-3	TGCGCCAGCAGCCAAGATCTCCCAGGGCGGGCATTTGGAAACACCATATATTTT	CASSQDLPGRAFGNTIYF
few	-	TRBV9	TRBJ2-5	TGTGCCAGCAGCGTAGCCCCGGGGACCCGAGAGACCCAGTACTTC	CASSVAPGTRETQYF
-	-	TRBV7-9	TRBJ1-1	TGTGCCAGCACCGGAACAGGGACCACTGAAGCTTTCTTT	CASTGTGTTEAFF
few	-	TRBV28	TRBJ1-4	TGTGCCAGCAGTCCCCCTGGGGGAACTAATGAAAAACTGTTTTTT	CASSPPGGTNEKLFF
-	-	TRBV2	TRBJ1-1	TGTGCCAGCACAGGGACAAGGGGGTACACTGAAGCTTTCTTT	CASTGTRGYTEAFF
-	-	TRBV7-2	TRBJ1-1	TGTGCCAGCAGCTTTCCTGGGTCCACTGAAGCTTTCTTT	CASSFPGSTEAFF
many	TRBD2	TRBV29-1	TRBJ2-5	TGCAGCGTCGTCTCTAGCGGTATGGAGACCCAGTACTTC	CSVVSSGMETQYF
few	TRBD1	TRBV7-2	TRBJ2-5	TGTGCCAGCAGCTTACCCCGGACAGGGGTCCAGACCCAGTACTTC	CASSLPRTGVQTQYF
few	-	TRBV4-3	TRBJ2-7	TGCGCCAGCAGCCAGGGGGTCAGGGTACCGGGGGAGCAGTACTTC	CASSQGVRVPGEQYF
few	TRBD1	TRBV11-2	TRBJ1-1	TGTGCCAGCAGCCCCAGACAGGGTCGGAACACTGAAGCTTTCTTT	CASSPRQGRNTEAFF
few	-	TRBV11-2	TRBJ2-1	TGTGCCAGCAGCTTAAACACAGGGTCCAATGAGCAGTTCTTC	CASSLNTGSNEQFF
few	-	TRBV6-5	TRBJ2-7	TGTGCCAGCAAGTCCGGGTACGAGCAGTACTTC	CASKSGYEQYF
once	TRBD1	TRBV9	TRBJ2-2	TGTGCCAGCAGCGTTCCCGGGACAGGGGGCCCCGGGGAGCTGTTTTTT	CASSVPGTGGPGELFF
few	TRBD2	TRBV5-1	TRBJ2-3	TGCGCCAGCAGCTTGCTCGCTAGCGGGGGGGCAACAGATACGCAGTATTTT	CASSLLASGGATDTQYF
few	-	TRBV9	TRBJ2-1	TGTGCCAGCAGCTTTAGCCCCATGTCCCTTTACAATGAGCAGTTCTTC	CASSFSPMSLYNEQFF
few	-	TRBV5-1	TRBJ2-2	TGCGCCAGCAGCTTAGCAGGGTCCCCCGGGGAGCTGTTTTTT	CASSLAGSPGELFF
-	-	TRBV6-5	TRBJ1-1	TGTGCCAGCAGTTACGGCAAGGGGGAAGCTTTCTTT	CASSYGKGEAFF
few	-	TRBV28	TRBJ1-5	TGTGCCAGCATCGTAGGGGGGGGCAATCAGCCCCAGCATTTT	CASIVGGGNQPQHF
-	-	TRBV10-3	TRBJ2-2	TGTGCCATCAGCTCATCCGGGACTGGGGGATTGGGCACCGGGGAGCTGTTTTTT	CAISSSGTGGLGTGELFF
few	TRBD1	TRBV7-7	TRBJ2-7	TGTGCTAGCAGCTTCGACAGGGGTAGCGAGCAGTACTTC	CASSFDRGSEQYF
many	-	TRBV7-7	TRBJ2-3	TGTGCTAGCAGCTTAAGGTTCAGAACAGATACGCAGTATTTT	CASSLRFRTDTQYF